A selection of T cell receptor beta chains follows, all from one sample in a study of T cell repertoires in cytomegalovirus infection. A single record per CDR3 protein comes from TCRdb applying MiXCR to the reads. The table has about 7,500 distinct CDR3 sequences, approximately 58% seen once; the top ten hold 73%. What these receptors recognize is not known. The specimen was PBMCs, sequenced either directly or after in vitro stimulation (not recorded which). Receptors originate from a human donor in good health (CMV status not recorded). Some clones in this sample may be carry-over from other donors' samples. Each CDR3 is given with its conserved first and last residue. The D gene is left open where the match is weak. Clone size is shown for a subset of rows, as once, few, many or a class of expanded clone.

v_gene,d_gene,len,j_gene,abundance,CDR3nt,CDR3aa
TRBV27,-,16,TRBJ2-7,few,TGTGCCAGCAGTTCATCCGCCGGGGGGCCAACCTACGAGCAGTACTTC,CASSSSAGGPTYEQYF
TRBV6-6,-,12,TRBJ2-1,few,TGTGCCAGCAGTTACGGGGCGAATGAGCAGTTCTTC,CASSYGANEQFF
TRBV28,-,16,TRBJ2-1,few,TGTGCCAGCAGCCCCCTCGCGGGGCGGGACGGTCGATCAGAGTTCTTC,CASSPLAGRDGRSEFF
TRBV28,-,17,TRBJ1-4,many,TGTGCCAGCAGTTCTCCAGACGGAACTGCAACTAATGAAAAACTGTTTTTT,CASSSPDGTATNEKLFF
TRBV7-9,-,16,TRBJ2-1,-,TGTGCCCGCAGCTTAAGCGGCGAGAGCTCCTACAATGAGCAGTTATTC,CARSLSGESSYNEQLF
TRBV7-2,-,14,TRBJ2-7,-,TGTGCCAACAGCCTAGGGGGGATCTCCTACGAGCAGTATTTC,CANSLGGISYEQYF
TRBV27,-,16,TRBJ2-1,-,TGTGCCAGCAGGATAGGTCTAGCGAGCTTTTACAATGAGAAGTTCTTC,CASRIGLASFYNEKFF
TRBV6-8,-,15,TRBJ2-7,-,TGTGCCAGCAGTTACTGGCAGGGGTCCTCCTACGAGCAGTACTTC,CASSYWQGSSYEQYF
TRBV7-9,-,16,TRBJ2-1,many,TGTTCCATCGGCTTGTTGGGAATATCCACCTACAATGATCAGTTCTTC,CSIGLLGISTYNDQFF
TRBV7-2,TRBD2,15,TRBJ2-1,-,TGTGCCAGCAGCTTGGGGACTAGCGGCTACAATGAGCAGTTCTTC,CASSLGTSGYNEQFF
TRBV12-5,-,19,TRBJ2-1,-,TGTGCTAGTGGTTTGGTATCGGTAATAGGGTCCGTCCCCTACACTGAGCAGATCTTC,CASGLVSVIGSVPYTEQIF
TRBV28,TRBD2,18,TRBJ2-2,-,TGTGCCAGCATGGGGACTAGCGGGAGTTATGGTAGAACCGGGGAGCTGTTTTTT,CASMGTSGSYGRTGELFF
TRBV5-1,TRBD2,15,TRBJ2-1,-,TGCGCCAGCAGCTTGTTCTTGACAGCGGGAAATGAGCAGTTATTC,CASSLFLTAGNEQLF
TRBV7-9,TRBD1,15,TRBJ1-4,many,TGTGCCAGCAGCTTGGCGGACAGGGGAGATGAAAAACTGTTTTTT,CASSLADRGDEKLFF